What follows describes a single T cell receptor (beta chain). No cognate antigen has been identified for it. Per-base qualities were not stored, and no clone one base away is much larger. This record belongs to a study of shared clonotypes between healthy human individuals (TCRdb year 2020). At the level of the whole study: A couple of women and three men aged 18 to 49 years were included in the cohort. Per donor, three plates each were used for CD4 naive and CD4 memory, two for CD8 naive, and one for CD8 memory. Between about 0.8 and 9.5 billion PBMCs per donor were obtained by leukapheresis. To increase sequencing depth and limit assay-specific biases, TCR repertoire library preparation and sequencing were carried out by different laboratories using diverse techniques. The study deeply sequenced blood TCR repertoires of 5 or 6 healthy adults to estimate repertoire size and the extent of clonotype sharing between individuals. Beyond this particular receptor, the publication reports: Estimated clonotype richness was generally larger for naive than for memory subsets. Rarefaction of sorted-subset datasets indicated incomplete sequencing despite the large sequencing depth. Based on pairwise subsampling, the degree of clonotype sharing among donors was expected to be affected by sequencing depth. Sampling was restricted to blood, and TCR repertoires in tissues likely differ from the TCR repertoires found in blood. Around 5.4% of naive CD4, around 3.6% of naive CD8, 2% to 2.5% of memory CD4, and over 0.35% of memory CD8 clonotypes were shared across a few donors. Because the study included only a small number of donors, the genetic and exposure-history diversity represented was limited. Compared with non-shared clonotypes, the clonotypes found in all four sorted-subset donors had higher generation probabilities.

CD8 naive samples were obtained by positive selection for CCR7 among CD45RO-negative cells, yielding a CD45RA+CCR7+ population from which TemRA cells were excluded. The donors were healthy, HIV-negative adults who had no recently reported acute infections or vaccinations. Every donor was a Caucasian adult living in Nashville, Tennessee, USA. Blood was obtained by leukapheresis, after which PBMCs were separated by Ficoll-Histopaque density gradient centrifugation and cryopreserved in liquid nitrogen vapor phase. Purity and quantity of every magnetically sorted T cell population were checked by analytical flow cytometry. Genomic DNA was isolated from each sorted fraction and quantified by UV absorbance on a Nanodrop 2000c. The CDR3 starts with the cysteine, ends with the phenylalanine, and has 13 residues. Only the CDR3 DNA stays, 39 bases, in frame from base 1. Sequences MNHNS (CDR1) and SASEGT (CDR2) are obtained from the germline V gene. Trimming removed 10 bases from V and 5 bases from J, leaving 16 bases between the germline ends.

Using the deep immunoSEQ assay, TCR CDR3 regions were amplified from genomic DNA by multiplex PCR. Extracted genomic DNA from each cell subset was distributed evenly across all wells of several immunoSEQ 96-well plates, and each plate was treated as a replicate. For sorted subsets, around 200 ng genomic DNA, equal to tens of thousands of T cell genomes, was loaded into each replicate PCR. The purified libraries were quantified using a Qubit 3.0 fluorometer, sized with a Bioanalyzer 2100, and then quantified again using the KAPA Library Quantification kit. Every immunoSEQ 96-well plate was sequenced on a separate single-read 150-cycle Illumina NextSeq 550 flow cell. The study's own analysis went as follows. Because the immunoSEQ output included only junctional sequences and no quality scores, the filtering could not be the same as the filtering used for full-length reads. To assign V/J genes and CDR3, sequences were annotated using PyIR, a Python wrapper for IgBLAST v1.9, with IMGT germline references. Reads were removed for weak V/J assignments (E-value above 1e-6), missing CDR3, stop codons, out-of-frame junctions, or ambiguous translated residues. A V3J clonotype was defined by an identical inferred V gene, J gene, and CDR3 amino acid sequence. Percentage overlap between repertoires was calculated by dividing the number of shared unique clonotypes by the size of the smaller repertoire. RTK rarefaction, the Chao1 estimator, and Recon v2.1 estimates of unobserved clonotypes were used to assess repertoire richness. Generation probabilities for all TCRbeta clonotypes obtained by the gDNA method from a handful of donors were computed using OLGA. The table was pulled from immuneACCESS by TCRdb, which kept in-frame rearrangements only. Such tables lose some clones; where checked, under half of the loss comes from unresolved V genes, and the rest has no known cause. V, J and clone size were drawn from that table, and D and trimming were deduced from the DNA. This sample is represented by about 2.2 million clones; just under 95% of them were singletons. The leading ten clones occupy about 1.7% of the sample.

Source material: naive CD8+ T cells from PBMCs. The cell subset or site label of this sample denotes: CD45RA+CCR7+. The V and J genes are TRBV6-1 and TRBJ2-3; the D gene is possibly TRBD2, with 5 bases matching. The clonotype was recovered from a man aged 18 to 30 in good health. Some clones in this sample may be carry-over from other donors' samples. For the CDR3, the sequence is CATRATNEDTQYF. The nucleotide sequence reads TGTGCCACCCGAGCGACTAACGAAGATACGCAGTATTTT.